A single sample gave rise to the 17 T cell receptor beta chains below, sequenced in a study of T cell changes during pregnancy in multiple sclerosis. Profiled with immunoSEQ multiplex PCR; TCRdb holds only in-frame clones, not every one. The table lists 40,000 to 50,000 clones, about 90% of them singletons. This specimen was CD8+ T cells from peripheral blood mononuclear cells, taken in the first trimester of pregnancy. The receptors here all came from a female donor with multiple sclerosis, enrolled in a pregnancy study.

This clone was detected once. CDR3 residues: CASSEGLATGELFF. CDR3 bases: TGTGCCAGCAGTGAGGGACTTGCCACCGGGGAGCTGTTTTTT. The chain links TRBV2 to TRBJ2-2, with a weak D call TRBD2 (6 bases). Germline CDR1 is SNHLY and CDR2 is FYNNEI. The CDR3 is made up of 14 amino acids. Between the trimmed V and J ends, which lost 3 bases and 4 bases, there was a span of 9 bases.

The chain links TRBV7-9 to TRBJ1-2, with D hard to call. This CDR3 contains 13 residues. Germline V gives CDR1 SEHNR, CDR2 FQNEAQ (reference sequence). Trimming pared 5 bases from V and 1 base from J, leaving 8 bases between. CDR3 DNA sequence: TGTGCCAGCAGCGAGGGCTATAACTATGGCTACACCTTC. It yields the protein CASSEGYNYGYTF.

The chain links TRBV9 to TRBJ1-6; 8 nucleotides match TRBD1. This CDR3 is 14 amino acids long. The V gene's germline CDR1 is SGDLS and CDR2 YYNGEE. After removal of 3 bases from V and 7 bases from J, the junction contained 3 bases not matched to a gene. DNA of the CDR3: TGTGCCAGCAGCGCCGGGACAGGAAATTCACCCCTCCACTTT. Translation gives CASSAGTGNSPLHF.

The chain couples TRBV6-6 to TRBJ1-2; D is unclear. V lost 1 base and J lost 5, with 17 bases in between. The CDR3 runs 16 residues. Germline V gene lookup returns CDR1 MNHNY and CDR2 SVGAGI (reference sequence). CDR3 nucleotides: TGTGCCAGCAGTTACTTTAAGGAGGCGGCACTATATGGCTACACCTTC. Protein: CASSYFKEAALYGYTF.

The chain recombines TRBV7-3 with TRBJ2-3, with 10 positions matching TRBD2. The V gene end was trimmed by 5 bases and the J gene end by 5 bases; junction bases not matched to a gene: 7. The CDR3 loop spans 15 amino acids. Germline V CDR1 and CDR2: SGHTA, FQGTGA. The CDR3 sequence: CASSPAGGRGDTQYF. The CDR3, as DNA: TGTGCCAGCAGCCCAGCGGGGGGGCGGGGAGATACGCAGTATTTT.

The chain carries TRBV19 and TRBJ1-1, with a weak D call TRBD1 (5 bases). The germline V gene has CDR1 LNHDA and CDR2 SQIVND (reference sequence). V was pared by 2 bases and J by 0 bases, with 16 bases between. There are 17 residues in the CDR3. The CDR3 DNA follows: TGTGCCAGTAGTATAATACAGGCGGATTACATGAACACTGAAGCTTTCTTT. It specifies CASSIIQADYMNTEAFF. The complete variable domain, with remaining parts taken from reference TRBV19 and TRBJ1-1, reads DGGITQSPKYLFRKEGQNVTLSCEQNLNHDAMYWYRQDPGQGLRLIYYSQIVNDFQKGDIAEGYSVSREKKESFPLTVTSAQKNPTAFYLCASSIIQADYMNTEAFFGQGTRLTVV.

J is TRBJ2-7 and V is TRBV28; the D gene is possibly TRBD1 (6 bases). Germline loops: CDR1 MDHEN, CDR2 SYDVKM. This CDR3 is 15 amino acids long. V shed 3 bases and J shed 3 bases, with 15 bases lying between them. The CDR3 region is CASSFPGHYYYEQYF. CDR3 DNA: TGTGCCAGCAGTTTCCCGGGACATTATTACTACGAGCAGTACTTC. Full variable domain (remainder filled in from reference TRBV28 and TRBJ2-7): DVKVTQSSRYLVKRTGEKVFLECVQDMDHENMFWYRQDPGLGLRLIYFSYDVKMKEKGDIPEGYSVSREKKERFSLILESASTNQTSMYLCASSFPGHYYYEQYFGPGTRLTVT.

J is TRBJ1-2 and V is TRBV6-5; a possible D gene is TRBD1 (6 bases). The germline CDR1 and CDR2 sequences are MNHEY and SVGAGI. V was trimmed by 0 bases and J by 8 bases, leaving 16 bases between them. The length of the CDR3 is 15 residues. CDR3 region: CASSYSKGGRAGYTF. CDR3 bases: TGTGCCAGCAGTTACTCGAAAGGGGGACGAGCGGGCTACACCTTC.

The chain is built from TRBV7-9 and TRBJ1-1; 12 nucleotides agree with TRBD1. In germline, CDR1 is SEHNR, CDR2 FQNEAQ (reference sequence). This CDR3 spans 15 amino acids. Trimming cost V 5 bases and J 2 bases; bases outside gene matches: 3. The CDR3 is CASSEGQGANTEAFF. CDR3 nucleotides: TGTGCCAGCAGCGAGGGACAGGGGGCAAACACTGAAGCTTTCTTT.

The rearrangement uses TRBV27 and TRBJ2-7; 8 bases fit TRBD2. CDR1 and CDR2 (germline): MNHEY, SMNVEV (reference sequence). This CDR3 spans 15 amino acids. J lost 4 bases, V lost 0 bases, and 5 bases had no gene match. CDR3: CASSLSVAGFYEQYF. Written as DNA, the CDR3 is TGTGCCAGCAGTTTATCCGTAGCGGGGTTTTACGAGCAGTACTTC.

The rearrangement joins TRBV7-9 to TRBJ2-5, with D possibly TRBD1 on 6 matching bases. With 1 base removed from V and 4 bases from J, the gap between germline ends came to 10 bases. The germline V gene encodes CDR1 SEHNR and CDR2 FQNEAQ (reference sequence). CDR3 length: 14 residues. The CDR3 loop is CASSLVVGAETQYF. CDR3 coding DNA: TGTGCCAGCAGCTTAGTTGTGGGGGCAGAGACCCAGTACTTC. The full variable domain, its missing parts supplied by reference TRBV7-9 and TRBJ2-5, is DTGVSQNPRHKITKRGQNVTFRCDPISEHNRLYWYRQTLGQGPEFLTYFQNEAQLEKSRLLSDRFSAERPKGSFSTLEIQRTEQGDSAMYLCASSLVVGAETQYFGPGTRLLVL.

The V call is TRBV30, the J call TRBJ2-7; D possibly corresponds to TRBD1 (5 bases). CDR3 size: 15 residues. In germline, CDR1 is GTSNPN, CDR2 SVGIG (reference sequence). V lost 3 bases and J 2 bases, leaving 17 bases between the germline ends. CDR3 sequence: CAWSPPAGFPYEQYF. The DNA of the CDR3 is TGTGCCTGGAGCCCTCCGGCAGGGTTTCCCTACGAGCAGTACTTC.

This rearrangement joins TRBV4-2 to TRBJ2-3; 8 bases line up with TRBD2. The germline gives CDR1 LGHNA, CDR2 YNFKEQ. The CDR3 is 15 residues long. The V and J ends lost 0 bases and 4 bases, in that order; junction bases with no gene match: 3. CDR3 DNA: TGTGCCAGCAGCCAAGAGGGACTAGGCGCAGATACGCAGTATTTT. Protein sequence: CASSQEGLGADTQYF.

The CDR3 here is CASSRTGENTEAFF. The CDR3 region has the DNA TGTGCCAGCAGTAGAACAGGTGAGAACACTGAAGCTTTCTTT. The V gene is TRBV25-1, the J gene TRBJ1-1; maybe TRBD1 (5 bases). Germline V gene data show CDR1 as MGHDK and CDR2 as SYGVNS. The length of the CDR3 is 14 residues. V lost 5 bases, J lost 1 base, and 11 bases lay in between.

The chain recombines TRBV27 with TRBJ2-1; D is uncertain. Germline loops: CDR1 MNHEY, CDR2 SMNVEV (reference sequence). This CDR3 is built from 14 residues. Trimming stripped 4 bases from V and 4 bases from J, with 11 bases between. DNA for the CDR3: TGTGCCAGCAGTTCTCCTAGAGGATACAATGAGCAGTTCTTC. Its protein product is CASSSPRGYNEQFF.

The CDR3 here is CASSKVGRDSYNSPLHF. Here the CDR3 DNA reads TGTGCCAGCAGCAAAGTGGGGAGGGACTCCTATAATTCACCCCTCCACTTT. The chain is built from TRBV21-1 and TRBJ1-6. TRBV21-1 is a pseudogene segment. The CDR3 totals 17 residues.

The rearrangement uses TRBV2 and TRBJ2-1; 14 bases line up with TRBD2. The J segment lost 6 bases and the V segment lost 5 bases, leaving 9 bases of the junction unmatched. CDR1 and CDR2 from the germline V gene are SNHLY and FYNNEI. The CDR3 loop spans 17 amino acids. The CDR3 DNA is TGTGCCAGCAGTTCGGGACTAGCGGGAGTGTGGGGCAATGAGCAGTTCTTC. Encoded protein: CASSSGLAGVWGNEQFF.